The rows below give T cell receptor beta chains drawn from one sample of a study of blood T cells in healthy people across ages. MiXCR, run by TCRdb on the 5' RACE reads, gives a single entry per CDR3 protein. The sample has roughly 730,000 distinct CDR3 sequences, approximately 60% seen once. Sequenced sample: blood. These receptors all stem from a man aged 35 to 55 in good health. Both conserved end residues are part of each CDR3. A D gene is named only where the DNA matches it firmly. Some rows mark clone size as missing; the rest say once, few, many or name a class of expanded clone.

. . TRBJ1-2 TRBV24-1 CATSDQYGYTF TGTGCCACCAGTGATCAGTATGGCTACACCTTC
. TRBD2 TRBJ2-1 TRBV28 CASRTRLAGYEQFF TGTGCCAGCCGAACCCGACTAGCGGGCTATGAGCAGTTCTTC
few . TRBJ2-5 TRBV28 CASSSPRGPGETQYF TGTGCCAGCAGTTCGCCCCGAGGACCTGGGGAGACCCAGTACTTC
. TRBD1 TRBJ1-5 TRBV2 CASEGQGTSNQPQHF TGTGCCAGCGAGGGACAGGGAACAAGCAATCAGCCCCAGCATTTT
. . TRBJ1-2 TRBV4-2 CASSNREGARYGYTF TGTGCCAGCAGCAACCGGGAAGGGGCTCGATATGGCTACACCTTC
once . TRBJ1-5 TRBV12-3/TRBV12-4 CASSPGTENSVNQPQHF TGTGCCAGCAGTCCCGGGACCGAGAATTCGGTCAATCAGCCCCAGCATTTT
. TRBD2 TRBJ2-3 TRBV4-2 CASSQEGGGSSTDTQYF TGTGCCAGCAGCCAAGAAGGCGGCGGGAGTAGCACAGATACGCAGTATTTT
. . TRBJ2-7 TRBV9 CASSVGRVSSYEQYF TGTGCCAGCAGCGTGGGAAGAGTTAGCTCCTACGAGCAGTACTTC
. . TRBJ1-1 TRBV20-1 CSAGGRTEAFF TGCAGTGCGGGAGGGCGCACTGAAGCTTTCTTT
. . TRBJ2-5 TRBV5-5 CASSKPRGMMTQYF TGTGCCAGCAGCAAACCCAGGGGAATGATGACCCAGTACTTC